The present entry profiles one T cell receptor (beta chain) with its context. Its antigen is undetermined. This entry is derived from a study of cytomegalovirus exposure and HLA in healthy donors. Both 60 Vbeta primers and 13 Jbeta primers went into the PCR. Sequencing was performed with immunoSEQ multiplex PCR; in TCRdb, only in-frame clones are kept and a portion is missing. This sample's table reports approximately 54,000 clones. The study, taken as a whole, reports: TRBV6-2, TRBV6-3 and other indistinguishable V segments were excluded. Analysis performed later found 16,951 TCR beta sequences associated with HLA alleles at 0.05 false discovery rate. Overall, roughly 160 TCR beta chains were annotated as cytomegalovirus-associated. A later analysis linked a missense variant in DCLRE1C to the trimming of TCR beta V and J genes.

Germline CDR1 reads GTSNPN; CDR2 reads SVGIG (reference sequence). V was pared by 3 bases and J by 5 bases, with 14 bases of the junction left unmatched. The CDR3 spans 16 residues. The sequence was collected from a woman aged 40 to 49 in good health and CMV-seronegative. Sequencing used PBMCs. The chain has TRBV30 and TRBJ1-1; 8 positions agree with TRBD1. This chain's CDR3 is CAWSLTRTGRGTEAFF. As DNA, the CDR3 is TGTGCCTGGAGCCTCACCCGGACAGGGCGAGGGACTGAAGCTTTCTTT.